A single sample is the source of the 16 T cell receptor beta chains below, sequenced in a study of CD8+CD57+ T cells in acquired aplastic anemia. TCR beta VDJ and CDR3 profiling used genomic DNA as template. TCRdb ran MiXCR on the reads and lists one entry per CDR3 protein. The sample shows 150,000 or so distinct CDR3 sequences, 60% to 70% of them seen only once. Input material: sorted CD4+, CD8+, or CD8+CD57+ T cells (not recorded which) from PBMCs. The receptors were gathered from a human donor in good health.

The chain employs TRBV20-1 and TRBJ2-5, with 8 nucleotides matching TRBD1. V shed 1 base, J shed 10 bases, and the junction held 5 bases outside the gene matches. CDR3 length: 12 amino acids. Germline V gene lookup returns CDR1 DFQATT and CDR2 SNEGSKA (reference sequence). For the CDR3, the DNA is TGCAGTGCTAGAGGATCCACAGGGGGCCAGTACTTC. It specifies CSARGSTGGQYF.

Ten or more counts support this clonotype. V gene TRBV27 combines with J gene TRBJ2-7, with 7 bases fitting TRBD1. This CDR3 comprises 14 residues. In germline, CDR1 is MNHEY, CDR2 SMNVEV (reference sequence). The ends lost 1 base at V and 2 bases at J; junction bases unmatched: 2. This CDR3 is CASSLYQGAYEQYF. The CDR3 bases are TGTGCCAGCAGTTTATACCAGGGGGCCTACGAGCAGTACTTC.

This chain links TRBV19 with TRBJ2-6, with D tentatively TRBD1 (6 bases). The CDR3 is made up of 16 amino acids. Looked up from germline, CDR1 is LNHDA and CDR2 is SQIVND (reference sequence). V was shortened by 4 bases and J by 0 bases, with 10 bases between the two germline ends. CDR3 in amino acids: CASSRADSSGANVLTF. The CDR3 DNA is TGTGCCAGTAGTAGAGCGGACAGCTCTGGGGCCAACGTCCTGACTTTC.

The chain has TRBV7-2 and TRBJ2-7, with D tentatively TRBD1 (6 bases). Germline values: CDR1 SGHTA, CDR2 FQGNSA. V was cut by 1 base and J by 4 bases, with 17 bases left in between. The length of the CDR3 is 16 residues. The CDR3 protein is CASSLGSGQPLYEQYF. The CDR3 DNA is TGTGCCAGCAGCTTAGGGAGCGGACAGCCCCTTTACGAGCAGTACTTC.

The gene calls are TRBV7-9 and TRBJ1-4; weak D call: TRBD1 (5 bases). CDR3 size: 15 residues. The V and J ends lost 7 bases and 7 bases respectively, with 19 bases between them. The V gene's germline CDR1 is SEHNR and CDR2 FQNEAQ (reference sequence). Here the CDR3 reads CASTTQGVDSEKLFF. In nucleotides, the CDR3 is TGTGCCAGCACCACCCAGGGAGTCGACAGTGAAAAACTGTTTTTT.

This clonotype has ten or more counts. The CDR3 nucleotides read TGTGCCAGCAGAATCGCGGGGGGTGAGCAGTTCTTC. Protein product: CASRIAGGEQFF. The chain employs TRBV7-8 and TRBJ2-1; 8 nucleotides match TRBD2. V lost 6 bases and J lost 9; bases outside the gene matches: 4. Germline V gene data show CDR1 as SGHVS and CDR2 as FQNEAQ. The CDR3 consists of 12 residues.

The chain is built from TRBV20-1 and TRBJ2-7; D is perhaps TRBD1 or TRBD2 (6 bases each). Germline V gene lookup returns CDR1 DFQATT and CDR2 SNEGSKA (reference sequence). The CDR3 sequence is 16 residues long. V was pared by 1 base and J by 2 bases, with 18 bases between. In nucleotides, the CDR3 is TGCAGTGCTAGAGGGCCGGGCGGGGCAGGGGCCTACGAGCAGTACTTC. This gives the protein CSARGPGGAGAYEQYF.

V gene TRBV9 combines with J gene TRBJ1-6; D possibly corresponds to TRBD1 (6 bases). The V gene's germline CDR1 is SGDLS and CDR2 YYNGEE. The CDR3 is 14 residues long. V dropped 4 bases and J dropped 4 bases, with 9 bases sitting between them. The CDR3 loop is CASSSGTYNSPLHF. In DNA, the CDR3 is TGTGCCAGCAGCTCCGGGACATATAATTCACCCCTCCACTTT.

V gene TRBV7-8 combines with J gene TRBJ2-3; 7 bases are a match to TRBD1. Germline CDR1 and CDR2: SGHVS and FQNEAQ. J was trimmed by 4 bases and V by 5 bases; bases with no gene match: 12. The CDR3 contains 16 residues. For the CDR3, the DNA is TGTGCCAGCAGCCCGGCGCGACAGGGCATCCCAGATACGCAGTATTTT. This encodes CASSPARQGIPDTQYF.

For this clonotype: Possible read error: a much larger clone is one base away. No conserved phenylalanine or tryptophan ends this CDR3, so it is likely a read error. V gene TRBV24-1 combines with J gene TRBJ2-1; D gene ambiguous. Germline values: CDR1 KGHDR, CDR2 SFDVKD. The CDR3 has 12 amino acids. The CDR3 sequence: CASSRWLNEQFS. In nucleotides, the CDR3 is TGTGCCAGCAGTAGATGGCTGAATGAGCAGTTCTCC.

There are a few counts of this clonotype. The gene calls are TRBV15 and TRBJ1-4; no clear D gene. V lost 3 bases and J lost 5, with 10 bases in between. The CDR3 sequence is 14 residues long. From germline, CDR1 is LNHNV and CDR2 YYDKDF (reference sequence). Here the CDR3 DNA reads TGTGCCACCAGCAGGGACGGGGAAAATGAAAAACTGTTTTTT. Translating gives CATSRDGENEKLFF.

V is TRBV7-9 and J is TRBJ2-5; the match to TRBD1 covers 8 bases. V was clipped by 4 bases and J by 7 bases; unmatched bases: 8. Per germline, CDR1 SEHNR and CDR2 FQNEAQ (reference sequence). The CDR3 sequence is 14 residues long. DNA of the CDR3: TGTGCCAGCAGCTCGCTAGGACAGGGAAGGACCCAGTACTTC. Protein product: CASSSLGQGRTQYF. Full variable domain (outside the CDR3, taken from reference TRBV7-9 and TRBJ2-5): DTGVSQNPRHKITKRGQNVTFRCDPISEHNRLYWYRQTLGQGPEFLTYFQNEAQLEKSRLLSDRFSAERPKGSFSTLEIQRTEQGDSAMYLCASSSLGQGRTQYFGPGTRLLVL.

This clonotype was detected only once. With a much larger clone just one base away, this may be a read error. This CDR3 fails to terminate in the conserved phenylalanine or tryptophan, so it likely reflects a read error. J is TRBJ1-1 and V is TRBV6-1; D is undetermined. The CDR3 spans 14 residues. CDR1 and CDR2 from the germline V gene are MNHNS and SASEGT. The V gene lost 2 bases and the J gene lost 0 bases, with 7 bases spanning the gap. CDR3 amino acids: CASSEFFMNTEAFL. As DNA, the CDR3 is TGTGCCAGCAGTGAATTCTTCATGAACACTGAAGCTTTCTTA.

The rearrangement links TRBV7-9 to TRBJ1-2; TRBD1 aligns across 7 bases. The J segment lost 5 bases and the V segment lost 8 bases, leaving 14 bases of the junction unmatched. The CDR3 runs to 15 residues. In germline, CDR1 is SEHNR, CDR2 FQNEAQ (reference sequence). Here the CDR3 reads CASGDTGAQEYGYTF. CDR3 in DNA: TGTGCCAGCGGGGATACAGGGGCCCAAGAATATGGCTACACCTTC.

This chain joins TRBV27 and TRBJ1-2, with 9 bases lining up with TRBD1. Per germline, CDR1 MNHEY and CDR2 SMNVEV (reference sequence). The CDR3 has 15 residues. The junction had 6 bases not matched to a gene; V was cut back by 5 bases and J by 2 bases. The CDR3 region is CASSPQDRGNYGYTF. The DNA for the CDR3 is TGTGCCAGCAGTCCCCAGGACAGGGGAAACTATGGCTACACCTTC.

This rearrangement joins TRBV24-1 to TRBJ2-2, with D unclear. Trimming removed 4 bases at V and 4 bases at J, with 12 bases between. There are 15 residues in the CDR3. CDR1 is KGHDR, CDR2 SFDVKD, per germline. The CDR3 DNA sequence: TGTGCCACCAGTGACTATGCGGCAGGCACCGGGGAGCTGTTTTTT. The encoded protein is CATSDYAAGTGELFF.